The 30 T cell receptor beta chains reported below all come from one sample, sequenced in a study of blood T cell repertoires in COVID-19. Generated by immunoSEQ multiplex PCR, the TCRdb table keeps only in-frame clones and is missing some. The profile shows more than 150,000 clones, around nine tenths of them singletons. Sequencing was performed on peripheral blood. These receptors originate from a woman in her 70s with COVID-19, enrolled during active disease.

CDR3 region: CASKWQGNGGELFF. DNA of the CDR3: TGTGCCAGCAAGTGGCAGGGGAATGGCGGGGAGCTGTTTTTT. V usage is TRBV6-5 and J usage is TRBJ2-2; tentatively, D is TRBD1 (6 bases). CDR1 is MNHEY, CDR2 SVGAGI, per germline. Trimming shortened V by 7 bases and J by 7 bases, and 16 bases separated the two germline ends. The CDR3 sequence is 14 residues long.

The gene calls are TRBV9 and TRBJ2-3, with 9 bases aligning to TRBD2. CDR3 length: 14 residues. Germline loops: CDR1 SGDLS, CDR2 YYNGEE. The J segment lost 6 bases and the V segment lost 4 bases, leaving 6 bases of the junction unmatched. The CDR3, as DNA: TGTGCCAGCAGCATGGGGACTAGCTCGGATACGCAGTATTTT. Its translation: CASSMGTSSDTQYF. The complete variable domain, with remaining parts taken from reference TRBV9 and TRBJ2-3, reads DSGVTQTPKHLITATGQRVTLRCSPRSGDLSVYWYQQSLDQGLQFLIQYYNGEERAKGNILERFSAQQFPDLHSELNLSSLELGDSALYFCASSMGTSSDTQYFGPGTRLTVL.

This chain joins TRBV27 and TRBJ1-2, with a weak D call TRBD1 (5 bases). V was trimmed by 0 bases and J by 5 bases, leaving 10 bases between them. CDR3 length: 14 residues. Germline lookup yields CDR1 MNHEY and CDR2 SMNVEV (reference sequence). In nucleotides, the CDR3 is TGTGCCAGCAGTTTATCCCCCGACAGATATGGCTACACCTTC. It is translated as CASSLSPDRYGYTF.

This clone was seen a single time. This chain joins TRBV7-2 and TRBJ2-7; D perhaps matches TRBD2 (6 bases). Germline assignment: CDR1 SGHTA and CDR2 FQGNSA. CDR3 size: 13 residues. V was shortened by 1 base and J by 6 bases, with 10 bases between the two germline ends. CDR3 sequence: CASSLVSSVEQYF. The CDR3 region has the DNA TGTGCCAGCAGCTTAGTGTCTAGCGTCGAGCAGTACTTC.

As concerns this clone: One end of the junction does not line up with germline, which may come from a read error. The chain employs TRBV6-6 and TRBJ1-4; tentative D call: TRBD1 (5 bases). The CDR3 length is 14 residues. Germline CDR1 reads MNHNY; CDR2 reads SVGAGI (reference sequence). The CDR3: CASSYWGEDEKLFF. The CDR3 DNA follows: TGTGCCAGCAGCTACTGGGGGGAGGATGAAAAACTGTTTTTT.

V gene TRBV7-2 combines with J gene TRBJ2-2; 8 nucleotides match TRBD2. With V trimmed by 3 bases and J by 0 bases, 0 bases remained unmatched. Germline CDR1 and CDR2: SGHTA and FQGNSA. The CDR3 has 15 residues. This CDR3 is CASSFSGTNTGELFF. DNA for the CDR3: TGTGCCAGCAGCTTTAGCGGGACGAACACCGGGGAGCTGTTTTTT.

The chain employs TRBV19 and TRBJ2-5, with D possibly matching TRBD1 (6 bases). Germline CDR1 reads LNHDA; CDR2 reads SQIVND (reference sequence). The V end was cut by 11 bases, the J end by 5 bases, with 12 bases between. The length of the CDR3 is 11 residues. CDR3: CAAGAFETQYF. In DNA form, the CDR3 reads TGTGCCGCAGGGGCTTTTGAGACCCAGTACTTC.

The CDR3 protein is CASSAVRVGEQYF. In DNA form, the CDR3 reads TGTGCCAGCAGCGCCGTCAGGGTTGGGGAGCAGTACTTC. This chain links TRBV11-2 with TRBJ2-7, with a tentative D call TRBD1 (5 bases). This CDR3 has 13 amino acids. V was cut by 5 bases and J by 7 bases, with 15 bases left in between. CDR1 is SGHAT, CDR2 FQNNGV, per germline.

The rearrangement links TRBV3-1 (or the pseudogene TRBV3-2) to TRBJ1-5; no clear D gene. Germline CDR1 and CDR2: LGHDT and YNNKEL (reference sequence). V was pared by 1 base and J by 3 bases, with 10 bases between. The CDR3 has 15 residues. The chain's CDR3 is CASSQARSTNQPQHF. The CDR3 DNA follows: TGTGCCAGCAGCCAAGCACGTAGTACCAATCAGCCCCAGCATTTT.

The table lists this clone with a few counts. V is TRBV19 and J is TRBJ1-5; TRBD1 matches 12 bases. Germline-derived CDR1 and CDR2 are LNHDA and SQIVND (reference sequence). The CDR3 spans 16 residues. With 7 bases clipped from V and 5 bases from J, the junction kept 9 bases outside the gene matches. In DNA form, the CDR3 reads TGTGCCAGTACTCCTCCCGGGACAGGGGGCTATCAGCCCCAGCATTTT. This sequence encodes CASTPPGTGGYQPQHF.

This chain connects TRBV15 to TRBJ2-7; 11 nucleotides line up with TRBD1. The CDR3 sequence is 15 residues long. V was clipped by 0 bases and J by 5 bases; unmatched bases: 3. The germline V gene has CDR1 LNHNV and CDR2 YYDKDF (reference sequence). The CDR3 region has the DNA TGTGCCACCAGCAGAGAGGGACAGGGGGAACACGAGCAGTACTTC. Its protein is CATSREGQGEHEQYF.

This chain's CDR3 is CSVAGNGYTF. In DNA, the CDR3 is TGCAGCGTTGCCGGGAACGGCTACACCTTC. The V call is TRBV29-1, the J call TRBJ1-2; D is unclear. The germline V gene encodes CDR1 SQVTM and CDR2 ANQGSEA. V gave up 4 bases and J gave up 8 bases, with 8 bases separating them. The CDR3 sequence is 10 residues long.

This clone was seen a single time. The chain carries TRBV19 and TRBJ2-2, with D perhaps matching TRBD2 (5 bases). This CDR3 has 13 amino acids. V was pared by 4 bases and J by 5 bases, with 8 bases between. CDR1 LNHDA and CDR2 SQIVND come from the germline V gene (reference sequence). The CDR3 nucleotides are TGTGCCAGTAGTAGTCGGGAAACCGGGGAGCTGTTTTTT. This encodes CASSSRETGELFF. Filled out from reference TRBV19 and TRBJ2-2, the complete variable domain reads DGGITQSPKYLFRKEGQNVTLSCEQNLNHDAMYWYRQDPGQGLRLIYYSQIVNDFQKGDIAEGYSVSREKKESFPLTVTSAQKNPTAFYLCASSSRETGELFFGEGSRLTVL.

The chain has TRBV6-5 and TRBJ1-1; tentatively, D is TRBD1 (6 bases). This CDR3 contains 15 residues. Trimming cost V 5 bases and J 5 bases, with 18 bases left between them. CDR1 MNHEY and CDR2 SVGAGI come from the germline V gene. This CDR3 reads CASSPRTAIGTEAFF. CDR3 bases: TGTGCCAGCAGTCCTCGGACAGCTATCGGAACTGAAGCTTTCTTT.

This chain links TRBV20-1 with TRBJ2-7, with D possibly matching TRBD1 (7 bases). Trimming left V 5 bases short and J 12 bases short, with 17 bases between. CDR3 length: 11 residues. Germline V gives CDR1 DFQATT, CDR2 SNEGSKA (reference sequence). CDR3 sequence reads: CSASKEGQRYF. The CDR3 DNA follows: TGCAGTGCTTCAAAGGAGGGACAGCGGTACTTC.

V and J are TRBV10-2 and TRBJ2-2, with 14 bases matching TRBD2. After removal of 3 bases from V and 4 bases from J, the junction contained 7 bases not matched to a gene. CDR3 length: 18 residues. CDR1 WSHSY and CDR2 SAAADI come from the germline V gene. The CDR3 sequence is CASSDRGLAGGFTGELFF. The DNA for the CDR3 is TGCGCCAGCAGTGACCGTGGACTAGCGGGAGGATTCACCGGGGAGCTGTTTTTT.

The chain uses TRBV7-2 and TRBJ2-3, with 11 bases that match TRBD2. This CDR3 contains 18 residues. Trimming at V came to 8 bases and at J to 4 bases, leaving 17 bases not matched to a gene. In germline, CDR1 is SGHTA, CDR2 FQGNSA. CDR3 sequence reads: CASDHDRSSGRCADTQYF. CDR3 nucleotides: TGTGCCAGCGACCACGACAGATCTAGCGGGAGGTGCGCAGATACGCAGTATTTT.

This chain links TRBV30 with TRBJ2-7; TRBD1 aligns across 8 bases. The CDR3 covers 14 residues. Germline CDR1 and CDR2: GTSNPN and SVGIG (reference sequence). V was pared by 2 bases and J by 3 bases, with 6 bases of the junction left unmatched. The CDR3 sequence: CAWSWDRRLYEQYF. CDR3 DNA: TGTGCCTGGAGTTGGGACAGGCGCCTCTACGAGCAGTACTTC.

The chain has TRBV5-1 and TRBJ2-1; 11 nucleotides align to TRBD2. J was trimmed by 10 bases and V by 1 base; bases with no gene match: 10. This CDR3 has 16 residues. Germline V lookup: CDR1 SGHRS, CDR2 YFSETQ. The CDR3: CASSLRGTSGPGEQFF. Written as DNA, the CDR3 is TGCGCCAGCAGCTTGAGGGGGACTAGCGGTCCTGGGGAGCAGTTCTTC.

The chain carries TRBV6-1 and TRBJ2-2; weak D call: TRBD1 (6 bases). Trimming took 4 bases from V and 4 from J, leaving 16 bases between them. The CDR3 spans 16 residues. In germline, CDR1 is MNHNS, CDR2 SASEGT. The CDR3 loop is CASSVFSRGFTGELFF. The CDR3 bases are TGTGCCAGCAGTGTCTTCAGCAGGGGATTCACCGGGGAGCTGTTTTTT.

The chain uses TRBV3-1 (or the pseudogene TRBV3-2) and TRBJ1-1, with D possibly TRBD1 on 6 matching bases. Germline loops: CDR1 LGHDT, CDR2 YNNKEL (reference sequence). CDR3 length: 13 amino acids. Trimming pared 3 bases from V and 4 bases from J, leaving 9 bases between. The CDR3 here is CASSQRGATEAFF. CDR3 bases: TGTGCCAGCAGCCAGCGGGGGGCCACTGAAGCTTTCTTT.

This rearrangement joins TRBV2 to TRBJ1-1; TRBD1 is a possible D gene (6 bases). The V gene's germline CDR1 is SNHLY and CDR2 FYNNEI. Trimming shortened V by 6 bases and J by 6 bases, and 20 bases separated the two germline ends. The CDR3 runs to 15 residues. CDR3 in amino acids: CASSLRDTGVAEAFF. The CDR3 DNA is TGTGCCAGCAGCCTCCGGGACACCGGGGTGGCTGAAGCTTTCTTT.

This chain connects TRBV7-9 to TRBJ1-1, with 8 bases fitting TRBD1. The length of the CDR3 is 13 residues. Trimming cost V 6 bases and J 11 bases; bases outside gene matches: 11. Germline lookup yields CDR1 SEHNR and CDR2 FQNEAQ (reference sequence). For the CDR3, the DNA is TGTGCCAGCAGTCCCGGACAGGGTTATGCCGCTTTCTTT. It encodes CASSPGQGYAAFF. The whole variable domain, remainder taken from reference TRBV7-9 and TRBJ1-1, is DTGVSQNPRHKITKRGQNVTFRCDPISEHNRLYWYRQTLGQGPEFLTYFQNEAQLEKSRLLSDRFSAERPKGSFSTLEIQRTEQGDSAMYLCASSPGQGYAAFFGQGTRLTVV.

Regarding this clone: One end of the junction is discordant with germline, which a read error may explain. The rearrangement links TRBV5-1 to TRBJ1-2; D is uncertain. Germline V CDR1 and CDR2: SGHRS, YFSETQ. The CDR3 extends over 13 amino acids. CDR3: CASSPGPGASLHF. The DNA for the CDR3 is TGCGCCAGCAGCCCCGGACCGGGAGCTAGCTTACACTTC.

The chain has TRBV15 and TRBJ2-3, with D perhaps matching TRBD1 (5 bases). The germline V and J ends were trimmed by 1 base and 4 bases, with 18 bases remaining between them. Germline V CDR1 and CDR2: LNHNV, YYDKDF (reference sequence). The CDR3 runs 17 residues. As DNA, the CDR3 is TGTGCCACCAGCAGAGGGATTATGGTGCAGGGTCCAGATACGCAGTATTTT. Translating it yields CATSRGIMVQGPDTQYF.

The chain couples TRBV11-3 to TRBJ2-2; the D gene is possibly TRBD1 (6 bases). V lost 3 bases and J lost 7, with 24 bases in between. In germline, CDR1 is SGHNT, CDR2 YENEEA. The CDR3 is 18 amino acids. The CDR3 loop is CASSFRGGSGTQSGELFF. As DNA, the CDR3 is TGTGCCAGCAGCTTCAGAGGGGGATCCGGGACACAGAGCGGGGAGCTGTTTTTT.

V is TRBV3-1 (or the pseudogene TRBV3-2) and J is TRBJ2-5, with 9 bases aligning to TRBD2. CDR1 is LGHDT and CDR2 is YNNKEL in the germline V gene (reference sequence). After removal of 3 bases from V and 1 base from J, the junction contained 12 bases not matched to a gene. CDR3 size: 18 residues. This CDR3 is CASSQFRLLAGFQETQYF. CDR3 in DNA: TGTGCCAGCAGCCAGTTTCGTTTACTAGCGGGCTTCCAAGAGACCCAGTACTTC.

The chain's CDR3 is CAWSGRDDSPLHF. DNA for the CDR3: TGTGCCTGGAGTGGTCGGGATGATTCACCCCTCCACTTT. The chain combines TRBV30 with TRBJ1-6, with D uncertain. CDR1 GTSNPN and CDR2 SVGIG come from the germline V gene (reference sequence). The V gene lost 1 base and the J gene lost 8 bases, with 9 bases spanning the gap. This CDR3 has 13 residues.

This clone was counted between two and nine times. The V gene is TRBV28, the J gene TRBJ2-7, with D uncertain. Trimming cost V 2 bases and J 2 bases, with 7 bases left between them. CDR1 and CDR2 (germline): MDHEN, SYDVKM. The CDR3 extends over 13 amino acids. Here the CDR3 DNA reads TGTGCCAGCAGTTTAAACAGCCCCTACGAGCAGTACTTC. This sequence encodes CASSLNSPYEQYF.

The chain joins TRBV3-1 (or the pseudogene TRBV3-2) to TRBJ1-4, with D unclear. V shed 2 bases and J shed 2 bases, with 6 bases lying between them. The CDR3 loop spans 14 amino acids. Germline CDR1 and CDR2: LGHDT and YNNKEL (reference sequence). CDR3 coding DNA: TGTGCCAGCAGCCAAAAGCGGACTAATGAAAAACTGTTTTTT. This gives the protein CASSQKRTNEKLFF.